The clone carrying this T cell receptor (beta chain) was seen just once. Its antigen is as yet unknown. The sample comes from a study of OX40 agonist ivuxolimab in advanced cancers. In the study overall: Each patient was given ivuxolimab into a vein every 2 weeks, at 0.01 to 10 mg/kg. Three patients responded partially, comprising one with hepatocellular carcinoma and two with cutaneous melanoma.

Only in-frame clones appear in the TCRdb table, and some are missing; sequencing was by immunoSEQ multiplex PCR. This table holds roughly 59,000 clones, over 75% found once. The CDR3 covers 13 residues. V gave up 5 bases and J gave up 8 bases; unmatched junction bases: 8. The germline V gene has CDR1 SGHVS and CDR2 FNYEAQ. Study observations and caveats: Relative to CD4+ cells, CD8+ T cells on average had more expanded clones.

This TCR was sampled from an adult with an advanced solid tumor such as melanoma, head and neck, liver or kidney cancer. The rearrangement links TRBV7-6 to TRBJ1-2; 7 bases agree with TRBD1. The sample was CD4+ or CD8+ T cells sorted from blood, taken in a trial of the OX40 agonist ivuxolimab. The CDR3 nucleotides are TGTGCCAGCAGCAAGGCTACAGGGGAGGGCTACACCTTC. Encoded protein: CASSKATGEGYTF.